These 20 T cell receptor beta chains share one sample of origin, sequenced in a study of T cell clonotyping in hematopoietic cell transplantation. The repertoire was sequenced with immunoSEQ multiplex PCR; TCRdb's copy has only in-frame clones and lacks some. In the table there are roughly 4,000 clones, just under 95% of which are singletons. Sequences were derived from PBMCs, sampled 30 days after allogeneic stem cell transplant. The receptors derive from a male patient aged 50 to 60 who had an allogeneic stem cell transplant from a related donor, so the T cells may come from the graft donor. Some clones in this sample may be carry-over from other donors' samples.

This clone was seen a handful of times. The CDR3 region is CASGSFNYGYTF. As DNA, the CDR3 is TGTGCCAGCGGGTCTTTTAACTATGGCTACACCTTC. V gene TRBV28 combines with J gene TRBJ1-2; no reliable D call. The CDR3 runs 12 residues. V was trimmed by 8 bases and J by 1 base, leaving 8 bases between them. CDR1 MDHEN and CDR2 SYDVKM come from the germline V gene.

The V call is TRBV6-5, the J call TRBJ1-1, with TRBD1 as a possible D gene (5 bases). The CDR3 is 14 amino acids. Germline V gives CDR1 MNHEY, CDR2 SVGAGI. The V and J ends lost 7 bases and 5 bases respectively, with 17 bases between them. CDR3 sequence reads: CASIRGTGATEAFF. Here the CDR3 DNA reads TGTGCCAGCATCCGCGGGACCGGGGCAACTGAAGCTTTCTTT.

The genes are TRBV7-9 and TRBJ1-2, with 9 nucleotides matching TRBD1. The trim removed 5 bases at V and 2 bases at J, leaving 9 bases unmatched. The CDR3 has 16 residues. In germline, CDR1 is SEHNR, CDR2 FQNEAQ (reference sequence). This chain's CDR3 is CASSPPKGQGNYGYTF. As DNA, the CDR3 is TGTGCCAGCAGCCCCCCAAAGGGACAGGGAAACTATGGCTACACCTTC. Drawing the rest from reference TRBV7-9 and TRBJ1-2, the complete variable domain is DTGVSQNPRHKITKRGQNVTFRCDPISEHNRLYWYRQTLGQGPEFLTYFQNEAQLEKSRLLSDRFSAERPKGSFSTLEIQRTEQGDSAMYLCASSPPKGQGNYGYTFGSGTRLTVV.

J is TRBJ2-3 and V is TRBV9, with 8 bases fitting TRBD2. Per the germline V gene, CDR1 is SGDLS and CDR2 is YYNGEE. The CDR3 is 15 amino acids. The ends lost 2 bases at V and 4 bases at J; junction bases unmatched: 6. The CDR3 sequence: CASSVRGAGPDTQYF. The CDR3 DNA sequence: TGTGCCAGCAGCGTGCGGGGGGCCGGCCCAGATACGCAGTATTTT. Looking up the rest from reference TRBV9 and TRBJ2-3 gives the full variable domain: DSGVTQTPKHLITATGQRVTLRCSPRSGDLSVYWYQQSLDQGLQFLIQYYNGEERAKGNILERFSAQQFPDLHSELNLSSLELGDSALYFCASSVRGAGPDTQYFGPGTRLTVL.

CDR3 residues: CASSQTSGDTQYF. The CDR3, as DNA: TGCGCCAGCAGCCAGACTAGCGGAGATACGCAGTATTTT. The chain links TRBV4-3 to TRBJ2-3; 9 nucleotides align to TRBD2. The V gene's germline CDR1 is LGHNA and CDR2 YSLEER. The CDR3 runs 13 residues. V lost 3 bases, J lost 5 bases, and 0 bases stayed unmatched.

This chain connects TRBV7-2 to TRBJ2-5; 7 nucleotides match TRBD2. The CDR3 sequence is 14 residues long. The germline gives CDR1 SGHTA, CDR2 FQGNSA. The J segment lost 2 bases and the V segment lost 3 bases, leaving 3 bases of the junction unmatched. The CDR3 DNA reads TGTGCCAGCAGCTTCCAAGCGGGGCAAGAGACCCAGTACTTC. This codes for CASSFQAGQETQYF.

The rearrangement joins TRBV5-6 to TRBJ1-1; 9 bases are a match to TRBD1. Germline CDR1 reads SGHDT; CDR2 reads YYEEEE. J lost 10 bases, V lost 6 bases, and 16 bases had no gene match. CDR3 length: 15 residues. The CDR3 DNA sequence: TGTGCCAGCACCGCCCTTAAAGACAGGGGGTTACGAGCTTTCTTT. This translates into CASTALKDRGLRAFF.

The CDR3 sequence: CASSLQGFADTQYF. The DNA of the CDR3 is TGTGCCAGCTCACTTCAGGGTTTTGCAGATACGCAGTATTTT. The chain is built from TRBV18 and TRBJ2-3, with D possibly being TRBD1 (5 bases). V was pared by 4 bases and J by 4 bases, with 12 bases between. Germline-derived CDR1 and CDR2 are KGHSH and LQKENI. The CDR3 spans 14 residues.

The V call is TRBV7-9, the J call TRBJ1-1, with D unclear. CDR3 size: 15 residues. Trimming cost V 1 base and J 0 bases, with 9 bases left between them. Germline CDR1 is SEHNR and CDR2 is FQNEAQ (reference sequence). The CDR3 region is CASSLGIFMNTEAFF. Written as DNA, the CDR3 is TGTGCCAGCAGCTTAGGGATTTTTATGAACACTGAAGCTTTCTTT.

The genes are TRBV7-6 and TRBJ2-7; 8 bases match TRBD1. The CDR3 totals 15 residues. CDR1 is SGHVS, CDR2 FNYEAQ, per germline. J lost 2 bases, V lost 5 bases, and 8 bases had no gene match. DNA of the CDR3: TGTGCCAGCAGCCCTGGACAGGGAAGCGCCTACGAGCAGTACTTC. This sequence encodes CASSPGQGSAYEQYF.

The chain links TRBV4-3 to TRBJ2-7; no reliable D call. Germline V gene data show CDR1 as LGHNA and CDR2 as YSLEER. The CDR3 has 16 amino acids. V was pared by 0 bases and J by 3 bases, with 15 bases between. CDR3 bases: TGCGCCAGCAGCCAAGAGGGCATCGAGGACGGCTACGAGCAGTACTTC. Protein: CASSQEGIEDGYEQYF.

The sample holds one count of this clone. The V and J genes are TRBV10-3 and TRBJ2-7; D unresolved. V shed 5 bases and J shed 1 base, with 12 bases lying between them. The CDR3 loop spans 14 amino acids. Germline lookup yields CDR1 ENHRY and CDR2 SYGVKD. The CDR3 protein is CAISIGPHSYEQYF. In DNA form, the CDR3 reads TGTGCCATCAGTATAGGACCCCATTCCTACGAGCAGTACTTC.

The sample holds one count of this clone. The J gene is TRBJ1-6, the V gene TRBV5-1; no clear D gene. In germline, CDR1 is SGHRS, CDR2 YFSETQ. The CDR3 length is 15 residues. V gave up 0 bases and J gave up 7 bases, with 11 bases separating them. In DNA form, the CDR3 reads TGCGCCAGCAGCTTGGATACTGGGCCCAATTCACCCCTCCACTTT. It translates to CASSLDTGPNSPLHF. Filled out from reference TRBV5-1 and TRBJ1-6, the complete variable domain reads KAGVTQTPRYLIKTRGQQVTLSCSPISGHRSVSWYQQTPGQGLQFLFEYFSETQRNKGNFPGRFSGRQFSNSRSEMNVSTLELGDSALYLCASSLDTGPNSPLHFGNGTRLTVT.

The V gene is TRBV29-1, the J gene TRBJ2-2; D remains ambiguous. The CDR3 covers 11 residues. Trimming stripped 6 bases from V and 6 bases from J, with 8 bases between. CDR1 and CDR2 from the germline V gene are SQVTM and ANQGSEA. CDR3 residues: CSVGWSGELFF. CDR3 in DNA: TGCAGCGTGGGGTGGTCCGGGGAGCTGTTTTTT.

V gene TRBV4-3 combines with J gene TRBJ1-1, with D possibly being TRBD1 (5 bases). The CDR3 sequence is 16 residues long. Germline CDR1 is LGHNA and CDR2 is YSLEER. Trimming stripped 3 bases from V and 2 bases from J, with 16 bases between. CDR3 DNA: TGCGCCAGCAGCCAGGACACCGGTTCAGTCAACACTGAAGCTTTCTTT. This translates into CASSQDTGSVNTEAFF.

CDR3 amino acids: CASSPLGGRERNEQFF. The CDR3 DNA reads as TGTGCCAGCAGCCCCCTGGGGGGACGGGAGCGCAATGAGCAGTTCTTC. The chain recombines TRBV28 with TRBJ2-1; the D gene is possibly TRBD2 (6 bases). This CDR3 contains 16 residues. The ends were cut back, 6 bases at V and 6 bases at J, with 21 bases in the middle. Per germline, CDR1 MDHEN and CDR2 SYDVKM.

V usage is TRBV28 and J usage is TRBJ2-3, with TRBD2 matching over 9 bases. V lost 3 bases and J lost 0; bases outside the gene matches: 10. Germline-derived CDR1 and CDR2 are MDHEN and SYDVKM. The CDR3 loop spans 18 amino acids. In DNA form, the CDR3 reads TGTGCCAGCAGTTTCTACGCCGCTAGCGGGGCTAGCACAGATACGCAGTATTTT. Protein: CASSFYAASGASTDTQYF.

The chain has TRBV7-8 and TRBJ2-7; 7 nucleotides align to TRBD2. With 2 bases clipped from V and 5 bases from J, the junction kept 9 bases outside the gene matches. The CDR3 totals 15 residues. Germline CDR1 is SGHVS and CDR2 is FQNEAQ. CDR3 sequence: CASSLWTSVGDEQYF. In DNA form, the CDR3 reads TGTGCCAGCAGCTTATGGACTAGTGTGGGGGACGAGCAGTACTTC.

This chain connects TRBV6-5 to TRBJ2-1; D unresolved. The CDR3 consists of 14 residues. Germline CDR1 is MNHEY and CDR2 is SVGAGI. V lost 0 bases and J lost 1, with 4 bases in between. CDR3 sequence: CASSYSRSYNEQFF. The CDR3 nucleotides read TGTGCCAGCAGTTACTCTAGATCCTACAATGAGCAGTTCTTC.

This chain uses TRBV5-1 with TRBJ2-2; D gene uncertain. The CDR3 consists of 15 residues. The V and J ends lost 3 bases and 2 bases respectively, with 11 bases between them. CDR1 is SGHRS and CDR2 is YFSETQ in the germline V gene. CDR3 sequence: CASSSIRHNTGELFF. The CDR3 DNA is TGCGCCAGCAGCTCCATTCGACATAACACCGGGGAGCTGTTTTTT.